These 6 T cell receptor beta chains share one sample of origin, sequenced in a study of molecular identifiers for immune sequencing clone quantification. Via MiXCR, TCRdb re-called the PCR reads, giving one row per CDR3 protein. The sample holds fewer than 25,000 distinct CDR3 sequences, over 15% seen once. The sample was naive CD8+ T cells from blood, with Jurkat cell RNA spiked in. As to subset: FACS-sorted CD8+CD4-CCR7+CD45RA+ naive T cells. The source of these receptors is a human donor in good health. Some libraries in this study had Jurkat cell RNA spiked in.

There are many counts of this clonotype. This rearrangement joins TRBV28 to TRBJ2-6, with 7 bases lining up with TRBD1. CDR3 length equals 17 residues. Germline CDR1 is MDHEN and CDR2 is SYDVKM. The J segment lost 14 bases and the V segment lost 5 bases, leaving 21 bases of the junction unmatched. CDR3 sequence (DNA): TGTGCCAGCAGTAAGGGGACAGCCGTGGTCTCTCATAATTTCCTGACTTTC. It codes for CASSKGTAVVSHNFLTF.

Notes on this clonotype: Possible read error: a much larger clone is one base away. The J gene is TRBJ2-7, the V gene TRBV12-3 or TRBV12-4, with 9 nucleotides matching TRBD1. This CDR3 is 14 amino acids long. CDR3 sequence reads: CVSSLGTGSYEQYF. CDR3 nucleotides: TGTGTCAGCAGTCTCGGGACAGGGTCCTACGAGCAGTACTTC.

For this clonotype: A much larger clone differs by one base, so this may be a read error. CDR3 DNA sequence: TGTGCCGGCAGTTCCGGACGGCGGGGGGAGACCCAGTACTTC. Protein sequence: CAGSSGRRGETQYF. This chain connects TRBV27 to TRBJ2-5, with 7 bases lining up with TRBD2. The CDR3 runs 14 residues. Germline V lookup: CDR1 MNHEY, CDR2 SMNVEV (reference sequence).

This clonotype was picked up many times. The rearrangement links TRBV12-3 or TRBV12-4 to TRBJ2-2; tentatively, D is TRBD2 (6 bases). V was trimmed by 10 bases and J by 1 base, leaving 16 bases between them. CDR3 length: 15 amino acids. The CDR3 DNA reads as TGTGCCACCCGTGCGGGGCGAAGGAACACCGGGGAGCTGTTTTTT. Protein product: CATRAGRRNTGELFF.

This clonotype was seen at least ten times. The chain has TRBV29-1 and TRBJ1-1; 7 bases line up with TRBD1. Germline V gene data show CDR1 as SQVTM and CDR2 as ANQGSEA. V gave up 7 bases and J gave up 1 base; unmatched junction bases: 6. The CDR3 covers 13 residues. DNA of the CDR3: TGCAGCGCTTTGACAGGGACGAACACTGAAGCTTTCTTT. Its protein is CSALTGTNTEAFF.

This chain links TRBV14 with TRBJ1-5, with unresolved D. Per the germline V gene, CDR1 is SGHDN and CDR2 is FVKESK. The CDR3 is 13 residues long. V shed 1 base and J shed 5 bases, with 6 bases lying between them. The CDR3 coding sequence is TGTGCCAGCAGCCAAGGGCTGTATCAGCCCCAGCATTTT. Translating gives CASSQGLYQPQHF.